This T cell receptor (beta chain) emerged from a study of blood T cells in healthy people across ages. Trimming cost V 4 bases and J 6 bases, with 5 bases left between them. The CDR3 runs to 11 residues. In germline, CDR1 is SNHLY, CDR2 FYNNEI. The second PCR ran roughly 6 to 11 cycles with a sample-barcoded 5' primer and J-beta primers. A single record per CDR3 protein comes from TCRdb applying MiXCR to the 5' RACE reads. Found here are 1.8 million or so distinct CDR3 sequences, about two fifths of them singletons; the top ten hold about 21%. In its sample, this clonotype was seen a few times. Its antigen is currently unknown. Study-wide findings and caveats: The CMV status of each donor remained undetermined, and this could have confounded shifts in expanded clonotypes.

With each sample, at least 5 micrograms of total RNA were extracted. The chain carries TRBV2 and TRBJ2-3; D is uncertain. What was sequenced was blood. The source is a human donor in good health. The CDR3 protein is CASSAKDTQYF. CDR3 in DNA: TGTGCCAGCAGTGCGAAGGATACGCAGTATTTT.